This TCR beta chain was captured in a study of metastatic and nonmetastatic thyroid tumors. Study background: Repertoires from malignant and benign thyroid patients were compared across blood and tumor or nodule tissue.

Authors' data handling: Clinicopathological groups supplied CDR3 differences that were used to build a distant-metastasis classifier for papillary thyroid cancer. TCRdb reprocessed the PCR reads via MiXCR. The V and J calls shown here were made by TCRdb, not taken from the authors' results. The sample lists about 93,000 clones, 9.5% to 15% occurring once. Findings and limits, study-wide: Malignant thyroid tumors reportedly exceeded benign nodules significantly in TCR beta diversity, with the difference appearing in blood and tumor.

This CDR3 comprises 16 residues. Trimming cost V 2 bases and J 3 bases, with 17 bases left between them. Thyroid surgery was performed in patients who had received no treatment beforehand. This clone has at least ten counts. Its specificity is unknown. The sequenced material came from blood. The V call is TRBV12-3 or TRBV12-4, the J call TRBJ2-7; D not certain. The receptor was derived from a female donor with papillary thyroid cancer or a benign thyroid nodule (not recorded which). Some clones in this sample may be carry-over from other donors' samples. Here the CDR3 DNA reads TGTGCCAGCAGTTTATCCCCGCAAGCCAATTACTACGAGCAGTACTTC. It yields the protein CASSLSPQANYYEQYF.